Below, 6 T cell receptor beta chains from the same sample are listed, as sequenced in a study of blood T cell repertoires in COVID-19. Assay used: immunoSEQ multiplex PCR; TCRdb lists only in-frame clones, some missing. The sample has around 230,000 clones; roughly 85% are singletons. Sample: peripheral blood. These TCRs come from a man aged 45-65 years with COVID-19, enrolled during active disease.

J is TRBJ2-3 and V is TRBV10-3; 8 bases line up with TRBD1. CDR1 and CDR2 (germline): ENHRY, SYGVKD. The CDR3 is made up of 13 amino acids. J lost 8 bases, V lost 11 bases, and 12 bases had no gene match. The chain's CDR3 is CAAHQGAEGTQYF. DNA for the CDR3: TGTGCCGCACATCAGGGGGCTGAGGGTACGCAGTATTTT.

The chain links TRBV7-2 to TRBJ1-6; unclear D gene. CDR1 and CDR2 from the germline V gene are SGHTA and FQGNSA. V lost 0 bases and J lost 4, with 4 bases in between. The CDR3 is made up of 14 amino acids. Written as DNA, the CDR3 is TGTGCCAGCAGCTTAGCAGCGTATAATTCACCCCTCCACTTT. Translating it yields CASSLAAYNSPLHF.

The chain links TRBV7-8 to TRBJ1-6; TRBD1 aligns across 8 bases. V gave up 5 bases and J gave up 3 bases; unmatched junction bases: 12. This CDR3 contains 18 residues. CDR1 SGHVS and CDR2 FQNEAQ come from the germline V gene. The CDR3 region has the DNA TGTGCCAGCAGCAACCGGGACAGGACTACCTTCTATAATTCACCCCTCCACTTT. This codes for CASSNRDRTTFYNSPLHF.

This clone appeared once. The rearrangement uses TRBV9 and TRBJ2-2; TRBD2 matches at 11 bases. After removal of 0 bases from V and 6 bases from J, the junction contained 10 bases not matched to a gene. Germline V CDR1 and CDR2: SGDLS, YYNGEE. The CDR3 spans 18 residues. CDR3 DNA sequence: TGTGCCAGCAGCGTAGGGTTAGCGGGGGGGCCTGGGGCCGGGGAGCTGTTTTTT. Its translation is CASSVGLAGGPGAGELFF.

This rearrangement joins TRBV5-4 to TRBJ2-1; 9 bases are shared with TRBD1. With 2 bases clipped from V and 4 bases from J, the junction kept 1 base outside the gene matches. CDR3 length: 14 residues. CDR1 and CDR2 (germline): SGHNT, YYREEE (reference sequence). The CDR3 DNA sequence: TGTGCCAGCAGCTTCGGACAGGGGTACAATGAGCAGTTCTTC. It translates to CASSFGQGYNEQFF.

V gene TRBV7-3 combines with J gene TRBJ2-3; 15 nucleotides align to TRBD2. The CDR3 is 20 residues long. Unmatched junction bases numbered 19, after V lost 5 bases and J lost 7 bases. CDR1 and CDR2 (germline): SGHTA, FQGTGA. This CDR3 reads CASSRWGPGLAGGQGYTQYF. The DNA for the CDR3 is TGTGCCAGCAGCCGGTGGGGACCGGGACTAGCGGGGGGCCAGGGGTATACGCAGTATTTT. Drawing the rest from reference TRBV7-3 and TRBJ2-3, the complete variable domain is GAGVSQTPSNKVTEKGKYVELRCDPISGHTALYWYRQSLGQGPEFLIYFQGTGAADDSGLPNDRFFAVRPEGSVSTLKIQRTERGDSAVYLCASSRWGPGLAGGQGYTQYFGPGTRLTVL.